Following are 21 T cell receptor beta chains from one sample sequenced in a study of T cells in Graves' hyperthyroidism and ophthalmopathy. TCR beta CDR3 region amplification was performed from RNA transcripts. First-round RT-PCR with HTBI primers amplified the TCR CDR3 region. A single record per CDR3 protein comes from TCRdb applying MiXCR to the multiplex PCR reads. The table records around 390,000 distinct CDR3 sequences, about 14% of them present only once. Sequencing input: blood. Source of these receptors: a woman between 25 and 40 years old with Graves' ophthalmopathy.

This clonotype came up many times. The chain carries TRBV11-2 and TRBJ2-3, with D perhaps TRBD2 (5 bases). The germline CDR1 and CDR2 sequences are SGHAT and FQNNGV. There are 15 residues in the CDR3. The ends were cut back, 3 bases at V and 4 bases at J, with 14 bases in the middle. The CDR3 bases are TGTGCCAGCAGCTTGTTGAGGGCTAGGGCAGATACGCAGTATTTT. Translation gives CASSLLRARADTQYF.

In its sample, this clonotype was seen a few times. Possible read error: a much larger clone is one base away. This chain joins TRBV3-1 and TRBJ1-5; the D is unclear. CDR1 and CDR2 from the germline V gene are LGHDT and YNNKEL (reference sequence). V lost 1 base to trimming and J lost 9 bases, with 13 bases between them. The CDR3 runs 14 residues. CDR3 in DNA: TGTGCCAGCAGCCAAGGACGCCCGGACGGGCCCCAGCATTTT. Its translation: CASSQGRPDGPQHF.

This clonotype was picked up many times. The chain couples TRBV20-1 to TRBJ2-3; 11 bases are a match to TRBD2. V trimming: 5 bases; J trimming: 4 bases; junction bases outside the gene matches: 5. This CDR3 spans 14 amino acids. Germline V gives CDR1 DFQATT, CDR2 SNEGSKA (reference sequence). The CDR3 loop reads CSALTSGASDTQYF. DNA for the CDR3: TGCAGTGCTCTGACTAGCGGGGCCTCAGATACGCAGTATTTT.

The sample holds a few counts of this clonotype. The chain carries TRBV25-1 and TRBJ1-2; D is unresolved. Germline CDR1 MGHDK, CDR2 SYGVNS. The CDR3 runs to 11 residues. The V end was cut by 1 base, the J end by 8 bases, with 5 bases between. This chain's CDR3 is CASSELSGYTF. The CDR3, as DNA: TGTGCCAGCAGTGAATTATCGGGCTACACCTTC.

The chain recombines TRBV5-4 with TRBJ2-7; 7 bases fit TRBD1. This CDR3 comprises 14 residues. From germline, CDR1 is SGHNT and CDR2 YYREEE (reference sequence). V trimming: 3 bases; J trimming: 7 bases; junction bases outside the gene matches: 10. CDR3 in amino acids: CASSSGQPLREQYF. CDR3 in DNA: TGTGCCAGCAGCTCGGGACAGCCCTTGAGGGAGCAGTACTTC.

This clonotype was counted ten times or more. The chain links TRBV10-3 to TRBJ1-2, with D uncertain. The V gene lost 6 bases and the J gene lost 5 bases, with 10 bases spanning the gap. The CDR3 covers 12 residues. The germline gives CDR1 ENHRY, CDR2 SYGVKD. In DNA, the CDR3 is TGTGCCATCAGGACCGAAAAGTATGGCTACACCTTC. Its translation is CAIRTEKYGYTF.

Many counts were recorded for this clonotype. The chain recombines TRBV12-3 or TRBV12-4 with TRBJ1-5, with a tentative D call TRBD1 (5 bases). The V and J ends lost 6 bases and 0 bases respectively, with 12 bases between them. The CDR3 length is 15 residues. CDR3 nucleotide sequence: TGTGCCAGCAGCATGGGACTCAATAGCAATCAGCCCCAGCATTTT. The encoded protein is CASSMGLNSNQPQHF.

In this sample, this clonotype turned up many times. The chain's CDR3 is CASSADRGQNTQYF. The CDR3 DNA reads TGTGCCAGCAGCGCGGACAGGGGGCAAAATACGCAGTATTTT. This chain connects TRBV11-2 to TRBJ2-3, with TRBD1 matching 11 bases. Germline values: CDR1 SGHAT, CDR2 FQNNGV. The CDR3 is 14 amino acids. J lost 7 bases, V lost 5 bases, and 5 bases had no gene match.

This clonotype was picked up many times. This rearrangement joins TRBV29-1 to TRBJ1-2; D might be TRBD1 (5 bases). This CDR3 has 13 amino acids. Per the germline V gene, CDR1 is SQVTM and CDR2 is ANQGSEA. V dropped 6 bases and J dropped 4 bases, with 15 bases sitting between them. CDR3 in DNA: TGCAGCGTCTCAGGGTTCTTTGCCTATGGCTACACCTTC. Translating gives CSVSGFFAYGYTF.

The rearrangement joins TRBV7-9 to TRBJ2-3, with 7 positions matching TRBD2. This CDR3 is 14 amino acids long. V shed 4 bases, J shed 4 bases, and the junction held 5 bases outside the gene matches. The germline gives CDR1 SEHNR, CDR2 FQNEAQ (reference sequence). CDR3 in amino acids: CASSSGRGADTQYF. CDR3 nucleotide sequence: TGTGCCAGCAGCTCGGGTCGGGGGGCAGATACGCAGTATTTT. The full variable domain, in which reference TRBV7-9 and TRBJ2-3 provide the parts outside the CDR3, is DTGVSQNPRHKITKRGQNVTFRCDPISEHNRLYWYRQTLGQGPEFLTYFQNEAQLEKSRLLSDRFSAERPKGSFSTLEIQRTEQGDSAMYLCASSSGRGADTQYFGPGTRLTVL.

This clonotype was counted a few times. The rearrangement joins TRBV6-5 to TRBJ2-1; D uncertain. V was cut by 6 bases and J by 15 bases, with 18 bases left in between. This CDR3 is 12 amino acids long. Germline V lookup: CDR1 MNHEY, CDR2 SVGAGI. CDR3 coding DNA: TGTGCCAGCAGGTACGACTCGGAGAGGCTGTTCTTC. Amino acid sequence: CASRYDSERLFF.

This clonotype has ten or more counts. The V and J genes are TRBV20-1 and TRBJ2-7; 10 bases fit TRBD2. V lost 0 bases and J lost 2; bases outside the gene matches: 7. The CDR3 loop spans 16 amino acids. Germline-derived CDR1 and CDR2 are DFQATT and SNEGSKA (reference sequence). The CDR3 DNA reads TGCAGTGCTAGAGATCCCCTAGCGGGGGTCACCTACGAGCAGTACTTC. This sequence encodes CSARDPLAGVTYEQYF.

This clonotype came up many times. This chain connects TRBV7-6 to TRBJ1-1; D remains ambiguous. Trimming left V 4 bases short and J 1 base short, with 10 bases between. The CDR3 length is 14 residues. Germline V CDR1 and CDR2: SGHVS, FNYEAQ. DNA for the CDR3: TGTGCCAGCAGCTCAACTGCTGGGAACACTGAAGCTTTCTTT. The encoded protein is CASSSTAGNTEAFF.

The J gene is TRBJ2-5, the V gene TRBV20-1, with 11 bases fitting TRBD2. With V trimmed by 0 bases and J by 5 bases, 11 bases remained unmatched. The CDR3 spans 17 residues. From germline, CDR1 is DFQATT and CDR2 SNEGSKA (reference sequence). The CDR3 is CSARDTLAGGMVETQYF. CDR3 nucleotide sequence: TGCAGTGCTAGAGATACGCTAGCGGGGGGTATGGTGGAGACCCAGTACTTC.

The chain couples TRBV27 to TRBJ1-6; D perhaps matches TRBD1 (5 bases). This CDR3 has 13 residues. Germline CDR1 is MNHEY and CDR2 is SMNVEV (reference sequence). Deletions cut 10 bases from V and 7 bases from J, with 14 bases between. CDR3 bases: TGTGCCACCAGGAGGGGATCCAATTCACCCCTCCACTTT. Protein: CATRRGSNSPLHF.

This clonotype was found many times. The V and J genes are TRBV7-2 and TRBJ2-5, with TRBD2 as a possible D gene (6 bases). Per the germline V gene, CDR1 is SGHTA and CDR2 is FQGNSA. The CDR3 is 15 residues long. The V end was cut by 2 bases, the J end by 2 bases, with 12 bases between. The CDR3 loop is CASSLRGRGQETQYF. In nucleotides, the CDR3 is TGTGCCAGCAGCTTACGAGGGCGGGGTCAAGAGACCCAGTACTTC.

This sequence joins TRBV20-1 and TRBJ1-4; D unclear. This CDR3 comprises 14 residues. Trimming pared 3 bases from V and 8 bases from J, leaving 16 bases between. Germline CDR1 is DFQATT and CDR2 is SNEGSKA (reference sequence). For the CDR3, the DNA is TGCAGTGCTAGCCGAGAGTCACCGGGAGAAAAACTGTTTTTT. It encodes CSASRESPGEKLFF.

This clonotype was counted at least ten times. The rearrangement links TRBV28 to TRBJ1-5; perhaps TRBD1 as D (6 bases). Trimming took off 6 bases at V and 2 bases at J, with 17 bases between the two ends. CDR1 and CDR2 from the germline V gene are MDHEN and SYDVKM. This CDR3 has 16 amino acids. This CDR3 is CASSMKGVYGNQPQHF. In DNA, the CDR3 is TGTGCCAGCAGCATGAAGGGGGTCTACGGCAATCAGCCCCAGCATTTT.

This clonotype was counted many times. The gene calls are TRBV7-2 and TRBJ2-7, with TRBD1 matching 7 bases. Germline CDR1 reads SGHTA; CDR2 reads FQGNSA. CDR3 length: 14 residues. The ends lost 5 bases at V and 4 bases at J; junction bases unmatched: 8. CDR3 bases: TGTGCCAGCAGCGAAAACAGGGGTATGTACGAGCAGTACTTC. Amino acids: CASSENRGMYEQYF. The variable domain in full, completed from reference TRBV7-2 and TRBJ2-7, reads GAGVSQSPSNKVTEKGKDVELRCDPISGHTALYWYRQSLGQGLEFLIYFQGNSAPDKSGLPSDRFSAERTGGSVSTLTIQRTQQEDSAVYLCASSENRGMYEQYFGPGTRLTVT.

In this sample, this clonotype turned up many times. The chain is built from TRBV28 and TRBJ2-5; 11 bases align to TRBD2. The trim removed 2 bases at V and 2 bases at J, leaving 7 bases unmatched. Germline assignment: CDR1 MDHEN and CDR2 SYDVKM. This CDR3 comprises 17 residues. CDR3 DNA: TGTGCCAGCAGTTTAAATGTTAGACTAGCGGGGCAAGAGACCCAGTACTTC. Translation: CASSLNVRLAGQETQYF.

This clonotype has at least ten counts. CDR3 amino acids: CASSLPRVAGAQFF. CDR3 nucleotide sequence: TGTGCCAGCAGTTTACCGCGAGTAGCGGGGGCCCAGTTCTTC. This chain uses TRBV28 with TRBJ2-1; 9 bases agree with TRBD2. This CDR3 is built from 14 residues. Germline CDR1 reads MDHEN; CDR2 reads SYDVKM. V shed 2 bases, J shed 13 bases, and the junction held 9 bases outside the gene matches. The full variable domain, rest sourced from reference TRBV28 and TRBJ2-1, is DVKVTQSSRYLVKRTGEKVFLECVQDMDHENMFWYRQDPGLGLRLIYFSYDVKMKEKGDIPEGYSVSREKKERFSLILESASTNQTSMYLCASSLPRVAGAQFFGPGTRLTVL.